Listed below are T cell receptor beta chains from one sample, sequenced in a study of vaccination effects on CD4 cells after COVID-19. Their recognized antigens are unknown. Using immunoSEQ multiplex PCR, the repertoire was profiled, and TCRdb retains in-frame clones only, with some absent. Seen here are 70,000 to 75,000 clones, 75% to 80% observed once, and the top ten hold roughly 1.9%. The material sequenced was CD4+ T cells from PBMCs cultured without peptide, taken before COVID-19 vaccination. The receptors were sampled from a human donor who received a COVID-19 vaccine. CDR3s include the opening cysteine and the closing phenylalanine or tryptophan. Fields, in order: J gene, V gene, CDR3 protein.

>TRBJ2-2|TRBV11-3
CASRVSGGSGELFF
>TRBJ2-3|TRBV5-1
CASRSLTGDTQYF
>TRBJ2-2|TRBV27
CASSSQGAGTGELFF
>TRBJ2-5|TRBV9
CASSVPPLKTQYF
>TRBJ1-3|TRBV10-3
CAISVHSGGNTIYF
>TRBJ1-3|TRBV5-1
CASSLTEGSGNTIYF
>TRBJ2-6|TRBV29-1
CSAHSGANVLTF
>TRBJ1-6|TRBV7-2
CASSLRGNSPLHF
>TRBJ2-1|TRBV20-1
CSARRDNEQFF
>TRBJ1-2|TRBV13
CASSLDPGNYGYTF
>TRBJ1-6|TRBV6-5
CASSYSWGGSPLHF
>TRBJ1-2|TRBV18
CASSAGRSLLGNTF
>TRBJ2-5|TRBV14
CASSQDLRGRPDF
>TRBJ1-3|TRBV18
CASSPPEGWGNTIYF
>TRBJ2-1|TRBV14
CASSHQTLLAGGPFF
>TRBJ1-1|TRBV12-3/TRBV12-4
CASSSATGTEAFF
>TRBJ2-5|TRBV5-6
CASSLWRWYQETQYF
>TRBJ2-3|TRBV5-4
CASSPQASTDTQYF
>TRBJ2-5|TRBV7-2
CASSLFTRGQETQYF
>TRBJ1-5|TRBV4-2
CASSQSSGSGNQPQHF
>TRBJ2-2|TRBV2
CASSRDREFAGELFF
>TRBJ2-1|TRBV14
CASSQAGYEQFF
>TRBJ2-2|TRBV29-1
CSVDRGYTGELFF
>TRBJ2-3|TRBV27
CASFLNRNTDTQYF
>TRBJ2-6|TRBV5-1
CASSFGQGVLSGANVLTF
>TRBJ1-5|TRBV19
CASRSLMQGGTQPQHF
>TRBJ2-1|TRBV7-9
CASSLGLLTGGNNEQFF
>TRBJ2-3|TRBV5-1
CATHPGPNTDTQYF
>TRBJ1-2|TRBV4-1
CASSQVGARGYTF
>TRBJ2-3|TRBV10-3
CAISIGTASTDTQYF
>TRBJ2-1|TRBV5-1
CASSSTSGSSYNEQFF
>TRBJ1-1|TRBV11-2
CASSLRGRETEAFF
>TRBJ2-3|TRBV5-1
CASSYYRVQRAGTDTQYF
>TRBJ2-1|TRBV10-2
CASGSERGASQFF
>TRBJ2-5|TRBV19
CASSIEPRWETQYF
>TRBJ1-6|TRBV5-1
CASSLATESGYSPLHF
>TRBJ1-3|TRBV9
CASSAGINGNTIYF
>TRBJ2-1|TRBV9
CASSVSPDNEQFF
>TRBJ2-1|TRBV7-3
CASSFAGTTYNEQFF
>TRBJ1-4|TRBV10-1
CASSESVGGRGEKLFF
>TRBJ2-5|TRBV7-3
CASSLGHPETQYF